The 14 T cell receptor beta chains below all came from one sample that was sequenced in a study of blood T cell repertoires in COVID-19. The method was immunoSEQ multiplex PCR; TCRdb's version includes in-frame clones alone and lacks a portion of them. The data show approximately 400,000 clones, with about 89% seen just once and 1% to 1.5% held by the top ten. Sequencing was carried out using PBMCs or T cells enriched from blood (not recorded which). Receptor source: a man under 40 who had recovered from COVID-19.

The chain joins TRBV5-6 to TRBJ1-4; tentative D call: TRBD1 (5 bases). The CDR3 covers 15 residues. CDR1 is SGHDT, CDR2 YYEEEE, per germline. Trimming removed 5 bases at V and 4 bases at J, with 15 bases between. For the CDR3, the DNA is TGTGCCAGCAGACTCGGACACCTTAATAATGAAAAACTGTTTTTT. It encodes CASRLGHLNNEKLFF.

The chain carries TRBV5-1 and TRBJ1-1; 7 positions agree with TRBD1. CDR1 is SGHRS, CDR2 YFSETQ, per germline. This CDR3 comprises 13 residues. V shed 4 bases, J shed 6 bases, and the junction held 6 bases outside the gene matches. In DNA, the CDR3 is TGCGCCAGCAGCGCCCAGGACAGGTCTGAAGCTTTCTTT. Translation: CASSAQDRSEAFF.

The rearrangement joins TRBV6-1 to TRBJ2-1; possible D gene TRBD1, 6 bases. V was shortened by 3 bases and J by 4 bases, with 10 bases between the two germline ends. This CDR3 comprises 14 residues. Germline loops: CDR1 MNHNS, CDR2 SASEGT. The CDR3 DNA follows: TGTGCCAGCAGTGAGGGACACCTATACAATGAGCAGTTCTTC. It translates to CASSEGHLYNEQFF.

This chain links TRBV7-9 with TRBJ1-2; 8 bases line up with TRBD1. Germline V gene lookup returns CDR1 SEHNR and CDR2 FQNEAQ (reference sequence). CDR3 length: 14 amino acids. V shed 5 bases, J shed 8 bases, and the junction held 10 bases outside the gene matches. CDR3: CASSVGTGTEGYTF. The CDR3 DNA reads as TGTGCCAGCAGCGTGGGGACAGGCACTGAGGGCTACACCTTC.

This sequence joins TRBV12-5 and TRBJ2-7, with D perhaps matching TRBD1 (6 bases). Trimming cost V 7 bases and J 1 base, with 17 bases left between them. Germline V gene data show CDR1 as LGHNT and CDR2 as FRNRAP. This CDR3 region has 15 residues. CDR3 residues: CASAPGAGESYEQYF. The CDR3, as DNA: TGTGCTAGTGCCCCCGGGGCAGGGGAGTCCTACGAGCAGTACTTC. Full variable domain (rest looked up from reference TRBV12-5 and TRBJ2-7): DARVTQTPRHKVTEMGQEVTMRCQPILGHNTVFWYRQTMMQGLELLAYFRNRAPLDDSGMPKDRFSAEMPDATLATLKIQPSEPRDSAVYFCASAPGAGESYEQYFGPGTRLTVT.

The sample holds a few counts of this clone. The chain combines TRBV19 with TRBJ2-2; 9 positions agree with TRBD2. CDR3 length equals 15 residues. Trimming removed 5 bases from V and 5 bases from J; junction bases left unmatched: 6. The germline V gene encodes CDR1 LNHDA and CDR2 SQIVND (reference sequence). CDR3 sequence (DNA): TGTGCCAGTAGTCCCCTAGCGGGGAAAACCGGGGAGCTGTTTTTT. This encodes CASSPLAGKTGELFF. Combining the CDR3 with reference TRBV19 and TRBJ2-2 gives the whole variable domain DGGITQSPKYLFRKEGQNVTLSCEQNLNHDAMYWYRQDPGQGLRLIYYSQIVNDFQKGDIAEGYSVSREKKESFPLTVTSAQKNPTAFYLCASSPLAGKTGELFFGEGSRLTVL.

The V call is TRBV18, the J call TRBJ1-2, with TRBD1 matching 9 bases. The J segment lost 2 bases and the V segment lost 6 bases, leaving 7 bases of the junction unmatched. Germline CDR1 is KGHSH and CDR2 is LQKENI. The CDR3 has 15 residues. The CDR3 nucleotides are TGTGCCAGCTCCTGGACAGGGGAAGAGAACTATGGCTACACCTTC. Encoded protein: CASSWTGEENYGYTF. The variable domain in full, with the rest retrieved from reference TRBV18 and TRBJ1-2, is NAGVMQNPRHLVRRRGQEARLRCSPMKGHSHVYWYRQLPEEGLKFMVYLQKENIIDESGMPKERFSAEFPKEGPSILRIQQVVRGDSAAYFCASSWTGEENYGYTFGSGTRLTVV.

The chain joins TRBV2 to TRBJ2-7; TRBD1 aligns across 11 bases. V trimming: 2 bases; J trimming: 5 bases; junction bases outside the gene matches: 2. Germline lookup yields CDR1 SNHLY and CDR2 FYNNEI. The CDR3 consists of 14 residues. CDR3: CASSEWTGGDEQYF. The CDR3 bases are TGTGCCAGCAGTGAATGGACAGGGGGCGACGAGCAGTACTTC.

The genes are TRBV7-8 and TRBJ2-5; the match to TRBD1 covers 9 bases. CDR1 is SGHVS, CDR2 FQNEAQ, per germline. The junction had 6 bases not matched to a gene; V was cut back by 0 bases and J by 4 bases. CDR3 length: 16 residues. In DNA form, the CDR3 reads TGTGCCAGCAGCTTAGCCGGGACAGGGATGGGAGAGACCCAGTACTTC. Protein: CASSLAGTGMGETQYF.

The V gene is TRBV18, the J gene TRBJ1-1; D possibly corresponds to TRBD1 (6 bases). CDR3 length: 17 residues. The V end was cut by 2 bases, the J end by 2 bases, with 18 bases between. The germline V gene has CDR1 KGHSH and CDR2 LQKENI. The CDR3 protein is CASSPTPGGAPNTEAFF. The CDR3 DNA reads TGTGCCAGCTCACCAACTCCGGGGGGCGCCCCAAACACTGAAGCTTTCTTT.

The chain uses TRBV10-1 and TRBJ1-1; no clear D gene. V lost 8 bases and J lost 1, with 11 bases in between. The CDR3 has 13 amino acids. The germline V gene has CDR1 WNHNN and CDR2 SYGVQD (reference sequence). This CDR3 reads CASQALRNTEAFF. CDR3 bases: TGCGCCAGCCAAGCTCTGCGGAACACTGAAGCTTTCTTT.

The gene calls are TRBV19 and TRBJ1-6; tentative D call: TRBD1 (5 bases). V was shortened by 6 bases and J by 10 bases, with 19 bases between the two germline ends. This CDR3 is built from 15 residues. The germline V gene encodes CDR1 LNHDA and CDR2 SQIVND (reference sequence). The DNA for the CDR3 is TGTGCCAGTAGAGAAACCGGCAGGGCTGGGTCACCCCTCCACTTT. Amino acid sequence: CASRETGRAGSPLHF.

The rearrangement joins TRBV5-6 to TRBJ2-7; 7 positions agree with TRBD1. Looked up from germline, CDR1 is SGHDT and CDR2 is YYEEEE. The CDR3 length is 13 residues. The V gene end was trimmed by 2 bases and the J gene end by 5 bases; junction bases not matched to a gene: 4. The CDR3 bases are TGTGCCAGCAGCTTAAACAGGGGCGACGAGCAGTACTTC. Amino acid sequence: CASSLNRGDEQYF.

The chain couples TRBV9 to TRBJ2-5, with 13 positions matching TRBD2. Per germline, CDR1 SGDLS and CDR2 YYNGEE. The J segment lost 7 bases and the V segment lost 3 bases, leaving 12 bases of the junction unmatched. This CDR3 is built from 17 residues. The CDR3 here is CASSGNRLAGGTLTQYF. The DNA for the CDR3 is TGTGCCAGCAGCGGTAACCGACTAGCGGGGGGTACTTTGACCCAGTACTTC.